A single sample is the source of the 18 T cell receptor beta chains below, sequenced in a study of radiation and T cells in renal cell carcinoma. Clones were read by immunoSEQ multiplex PCR, and TCRdb kept only the in-frame ones, dropping some. Counted here are roughly 140,000 clones, about 91% occurring once; the ten biggest clones make up roughly 13%. Time point indicated: blood 2 weeks post-SBRT. Noted treatment: 15 Gy SBRT to primary tumor, nephrectomy 4 weeks later. The sample consisted of blood, taken from a patient whose treatment included radiotherapy and nephrectomy. Source of these receptors: a woman aged 50 to 60 with renal cell carcinoma.

The J gene is TRBJ1-2, the V gene TRBV21-1; the D segment call TRBD1 is taken from the table without a DNA check. TRBV21-1 is shown as a pseudogene. There are 14 residues in the CDR3. The CDR3 coding sequence is TGTGCCAGCAGCAACGGGCAGGGGGGCCATGGCTACACCTTC. This translates into CASSNGQGGHGYTF.

V and J are TRBV5-6 and TRBJ1-2; a weak D match, TRBD1 (6 bases). Deletions cut 0 bases from V and 4 bases from J, with 16 bases between. This CDR3 has 16 residues. CDR1 and CDR2 (germline): SGHDT, YYEEEE. CDR3 sequence reads: CASSLVDRIRSYGYTF. CDR3 sequence (DNA): TGTGCCAGCAGCTTGGTGGACAGAATAAGGAGCTATGGCTACACCTTC.

The rearrangement links TRBV5-4 to TRBJ2-3, with 10 positions matching TRBD2. The CDR3 runs to 17 residues. V lost 0 bases, J lost 2 bases, and 6 bases stayed unmatched. From germline, CDR1 is SGHNT and CDR2 YYREEE (reference sequence). DNA of the CDR3: TGTGCCAGCAGCTTGGAACGGACTAGCGGCTACACAGATACGCAGTATTTT. This codes for CASSLERTSGYTDTQYF.

The chain links TRBV2 to TRBJ1-3; D gene uncertain. The CDR3 spans 14 residues. The ends were cut back, 6 bases at V and 10 bases at J, with 19 bases in the middle. Germline V gene lookup returns CDR1 SNHLY and CDR2 FYNNEI. The CDR3, as DNA: TGTGCCAGCAGCCAAGAAATGGTGGAAGCAACCATATATTTT. It is translated as CASSQEMVEATIYF.

The rearrangement links TRBV30 to TRBJ2-7; maybe TRBD2 (6 bases). Per the germline V gene, CDR1 is GTSNPN and CDR2 is SVGIG (reference sequence). V was clipped by 5 bases and J by 7 bases, with 12 bases between them. The CDR3 is 11 residues long. CDR3 residues: CAWAEGGEQYF. The CDR3 nucleotides are TGTGCCTGGGCGGAGGGAGGTGAGCAGTACTTC.

This clone was picked up one time. This sequence joins TRBV5-1 and TRBJ1-1, with D possibly matching TRBD1 (6 bases). This CDR3 is 18 amino acids long. Trimming pared 0 bases from V and 6 bases from J, leaving 24 bases between. The germline CDR1 and CDR2 sequences are SGHRS and YFSETQ. The CDR3 DNA is TGCGCCAGCAGCTTGGGGGCCATGCGGGGGCGCCGGCGATCTGAAGCTTTCTTT. The encoded protein is CASSLGAMRGRRRSEAFF.

This clone has a single count. The chain employs TRBV19 and TRBJ1-4, with 10 bases matching TRBD1. The V segment lost 6 bases and the J segment 6 bases; nucleotides outside the gene matches: 7. CDR3 length: 15 amino acids. The germline V gene has CDR1 LNHDA and CDR2 SQIVND (reference sequence). This CDR3 is CASSTPGQGYEKLFF. CDR3 DNA: TGTGCCAGTAGCACGCCGGGACAGGGGTATGAAAAACTGTTTTTT.

The rearrangement joins TRBV19 to TRBJ1-3; 7 positions agree with TRBD1. V lost 5 bases, J lost 2 bases, and 6 bases stayed unmatched. This CDR3 is built from 15 residues. The V gene's germline CDR1 is LNHDA and CDR2 SQIVND (reference sequence). CDR3 residues: CASSEDRVPGNTIYF. The DNA of the CDR3 is TGTGCCAGTAGTGAAGACAGGGTCCCTGGAAACACCATATATTTT.

The chain is built from TRBV5-1 and TRBJ2-7; TRBD1 aligns across 9 bases. The CDR3 loop spans 14 amino acids. J gave up 2 bases and V 7 bases, and 7 bases lay outside the gene matches. Per the germline V gene, CDR1 is SGHRS and CDR2 is YFSETQ. As DNA, the CDR3 is TGCGCCAGCTACAGGGGGCCGAATGCCTACGAGCAGTACTTC. The encoded protein is CASYRGPNAYEQYF.

The gene calls are TRBV5-1 and TRBJ2-1, with 8 bases lining up with TRBD2. The V gene's germline CDR1 is SGHRS and CDR2 YFSETQ. J gave up 4 bases and V 5 bases, and 8 bases lay outside the gene matches. The CDR3 is 15 residues long. CDR3 sequence (DNA): TGCGCCAGCAGTTCTCGGGGGGGAGCTTACAATGAGCAGTTCTTC. Translating it yields CASSSRGGAYNEQFF.

There are a few counts of this clone. The chain has TRBV7-9 and TRBJ1-6; 7 bases are shared with TRBD1. Per the germline V gene, CDR1 is SEHNR and CDR2 is FQNEAQ (reference sequence). The CDR3 is 16 amino acids. V shed 6 bases and J 4 bases; nucleotides not matched to a gene: 9. CDR3 nucleotide sequence: TGTGCCAGCAGACATGACAGGGCAGGTTATAATTCACCCCTCCACTTT. Protein sequence: CASRHDRAGYNSPLHF.

The chain joins TRBV29-1 to TRBJ2-7, with a weak D call TRBD1 (6 bases). The CDR3 extends over 12 amino acids. V lost 5 bases, J lost 5 bases, and 13 bases lay in between. CDR1 SQVTM and CDR2 ANQGSEA come from the germline V gene. As DNA, the CDR3 is TGCAGCGTTCTACAGGGACCACACGAGCAGTACTTC. It translates to CSVLQGPHEQYF.

The rearrangement joins TRBV6-5 to TRBJ2-5; tentatively, D is TRBD1 (5 bases). Trimming pared 2 bases from V and 5 bases from J, leaving 18 bases between. The CDR3 length is 16 residues. Per germline, CDR1 MNHEY and CDR2 SVGAGI. CDR3 sequence reads: CASSYGAGMHAETQYF. CDR3 DNA sequence: TGTGCCAGCAGTTACGGGGCAGGGATGCATGCGGAGACCCAGTACTTC.

This chain links TRBV2 with TRBJ2-7, with 7 bases fitting TRBD1. CDR3 length: 17 amino acids. With V trimmed by 3 bases and J by 3 bases, 14 bases remained unmatched. Germline assignment: CDR1 SNHLY and CDR2 FYNNEI. The DNA of the CDR3 is TGTGCCAGCAGTGAGAGGCAAGTAGGACAGGTGATCTACGAGCAGTACTTC. Protein sequence: CASSERQVGQVIYEQYF.

This clone appeared many times. CDR3 sequence: CASSGGMVNSPLHF. In nucleotides, the CDR3 is TGCGCCAGCAGCGGAGGGATGGTTAATTCACCCCTCCACTTT. J is TRBJ1-6 and V is TRBV5-1; no definite D call. In germline, CDR1 is SGHRS, CDR2 YFSETQ. CDR3 length: 14 amino acids. V shed 4 bases and J shed 6 bases, with 11 bases lying between them.

The gene calls are TRBV6-5 and TRBJ1-2; possibly TRBD1 for D (5 bases). CDR3 size: 13 residues. CDR1 MNHEY and CDR2 SVGAGI come from the germline V gene. The V gene lost 6 bases and the J gene lost 7 bases, with 15 bases spanning the gap. The CDR3 is CASRPREQGGYTF. CDR3 nucleotides: TGTGCCAGCAGACCCCGGGAGCAGGGTGGCTACACCTTC.

CDR3 coding DNA: TGCGCCAGCAGCTCGCAGGGAAGTGAAGCTTTCTTT. It translates to CASSSQGSEAFF. The chain combines TRBV5-1 with TRBJ1-1; maybe TRBD1 (5 bases). Deletions cut 3 bases from V and 7 bases from J, with 10 bases between. From germline, CDR1 is SGHRS and CDR2 YFSETQ. The CDR3 is 12 amino acids. The variable domain in full, with the rest retrieved from reference TRBV5-1 and TRBJ1-1, is KAGVTQTPRYLIKTRGQQVTLSCSPISGHRSVSWYQQTPGQGLQFLFEYFSETQRNKGNFPGRFSGRQFSNSRSEMNVSTLELGDSALYLCASSSQGSEAFFGQGTRLTVV.

The chain links TRBV6-1 to TRBJ1-5; D unclear. Germline CDR1 is MNHNS and CDR2 is SASEGT. Trimming removed 3 bases at V and 0 bases at J, with 3 bases between. The CDR3 contains 13 residues. The chain's CDR3 is CASSDHSNQPQHF. In DNA form, the CDR3 reads TGTGCCAGCAGTGACCATAGCAATCAGCCCCAGCATTTT.